This T cell receptor (beta chain) was identified in a study of chemoradiotherapy in HPV16-positive cancers. This clone was detected only a few times. Using immunoSEQ multiplex PCR, the repertoire was profiled, and TCRdb retains in-frame clones only, with some absent. Here the sample spans approximately 9,300 clones, 91% being singletons. The sequence was collected from a human donor with HPV-associated anogenital cancer. Sequencing used blood, obtained from a patient who underwent chemoradiotherapy.

The CDR3 nucleotides read TGTGCCAGCAGCCCTAGCGGGCAATCCTACGAGCAGTACTTC. Amino acid sequence: CASSPSGQSYEQYF. The chain joins TRBV5-4 to TRBJ2-7, with TRBD2 matching 8 bases. The CDR3 length is 14 residues. Germline lookup yields CDR1 SGHNT and CDR2 YYREEE (reference sequence). Trimming took 4 bases from V and 1 from J; bases not matched to a gene: 4.